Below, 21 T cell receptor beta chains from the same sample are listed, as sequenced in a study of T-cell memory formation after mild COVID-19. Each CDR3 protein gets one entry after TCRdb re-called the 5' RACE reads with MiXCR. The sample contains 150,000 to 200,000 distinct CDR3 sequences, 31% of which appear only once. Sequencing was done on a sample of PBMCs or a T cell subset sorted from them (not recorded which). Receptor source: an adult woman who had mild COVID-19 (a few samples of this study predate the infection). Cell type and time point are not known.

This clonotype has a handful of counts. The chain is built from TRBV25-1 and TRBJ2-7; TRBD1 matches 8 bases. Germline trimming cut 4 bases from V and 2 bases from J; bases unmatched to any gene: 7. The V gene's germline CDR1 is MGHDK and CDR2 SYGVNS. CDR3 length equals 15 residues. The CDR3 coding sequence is TGTGCCAGCAGTGGAACCGGGACAGGAGCCTACGAGCAGTACTTC. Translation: CASSGTGTGAYEQYF.

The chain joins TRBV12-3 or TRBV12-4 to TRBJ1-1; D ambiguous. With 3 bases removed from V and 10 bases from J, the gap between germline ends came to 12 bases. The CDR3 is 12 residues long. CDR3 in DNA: TGTGCCAGCAGTTTGCCCGGGGTGACAGCTTTCTTT. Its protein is CASSLPGVTAFF.

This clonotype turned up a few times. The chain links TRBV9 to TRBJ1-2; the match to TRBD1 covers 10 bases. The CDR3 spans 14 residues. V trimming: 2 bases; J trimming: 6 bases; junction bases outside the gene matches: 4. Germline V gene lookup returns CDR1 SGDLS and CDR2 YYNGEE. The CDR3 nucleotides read TGTGCCAGCAGCGTGGGGGGGACAGGGGATGGCTACACCTTC. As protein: CASSVGGTGDGYTF.

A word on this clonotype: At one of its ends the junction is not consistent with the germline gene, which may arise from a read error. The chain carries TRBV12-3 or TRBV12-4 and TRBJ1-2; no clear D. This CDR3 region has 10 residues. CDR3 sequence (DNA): TGTGCCAGCAGTTTTTCGGCAGTCGTATTC. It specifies CASSFSAVVF.

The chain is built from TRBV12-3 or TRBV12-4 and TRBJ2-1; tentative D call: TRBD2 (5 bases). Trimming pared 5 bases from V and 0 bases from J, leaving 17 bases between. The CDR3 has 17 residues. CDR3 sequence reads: CASSPDFGESSYNEQFF. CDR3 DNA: TGTGCCAGCAGTCCAGATTTCGGGGAGAGCTCCTACAATGAGCAGTTCTTC.

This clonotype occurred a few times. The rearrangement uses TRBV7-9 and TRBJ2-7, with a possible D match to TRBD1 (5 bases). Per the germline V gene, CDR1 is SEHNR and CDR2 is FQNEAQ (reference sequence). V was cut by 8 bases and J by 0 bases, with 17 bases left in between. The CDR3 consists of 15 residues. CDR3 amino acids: CASSQAGFLSYEQYF. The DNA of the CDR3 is TGTGCCAGCTCCCAGGCAGGGTTTCTCTCCTACGAGCAGTACTTC.

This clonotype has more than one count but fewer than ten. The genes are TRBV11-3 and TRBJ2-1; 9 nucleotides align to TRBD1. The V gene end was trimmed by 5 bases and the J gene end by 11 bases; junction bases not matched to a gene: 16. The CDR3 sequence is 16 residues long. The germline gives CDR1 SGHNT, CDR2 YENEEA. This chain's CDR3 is CASSTFTPGQGVKQFF. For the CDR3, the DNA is TGTGCCAGCAGCACCTTCACCCCGGGACAGGGCGTAAAGCAGTTCTTC.

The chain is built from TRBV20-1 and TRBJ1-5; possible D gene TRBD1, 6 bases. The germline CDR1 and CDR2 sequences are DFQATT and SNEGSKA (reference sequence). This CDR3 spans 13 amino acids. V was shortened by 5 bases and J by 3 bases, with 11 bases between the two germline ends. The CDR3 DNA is TGCAGTGCTTGGTCAGGGGACAATCAGCCCCAGCATTTT. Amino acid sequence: CSAWSGDNQPQHF.

Here the CDR3 DNA reads TGTGCCAGCAGCTCTGGGGACCTGCGTTTTTCCTACAATGAGCAGTTCTTC. Translated, it gives CASSSGDLRFSYNEQFF. The J gene is TRBJ2-1, the V gene TRBV5-5; D may match TRBD1 or TRBD2 (5 bases each). Germline V gene sequence: CDR1 SGHKS, CDR2 YYEKEE (reference sequence). This CDR3 contains 17 residues. Trimming cost V 3 bases and J 1 base, with 17 bases left between them. The full variable domain, rest sourced from reference TRBV5-5 and TRBJ2-1, is DAGVTQSPTHLIKTRGQQVTLRCSPISGHKSVSWYQQVLGQGPQFIFQYYEKEERGRGNFPDRFSARQFPNYSSELNVNALLLGDSALYLCASSSGDLRFSYNEQFFGPGTRLTVL.

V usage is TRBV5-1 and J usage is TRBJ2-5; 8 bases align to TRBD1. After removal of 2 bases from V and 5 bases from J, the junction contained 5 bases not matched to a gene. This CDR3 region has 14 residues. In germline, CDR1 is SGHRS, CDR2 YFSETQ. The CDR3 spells CASSLGQGRETQYF. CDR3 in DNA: TGCGCCAGCAGCTTAGGACAGGGCCGGGAGACCCAGTACTTC.

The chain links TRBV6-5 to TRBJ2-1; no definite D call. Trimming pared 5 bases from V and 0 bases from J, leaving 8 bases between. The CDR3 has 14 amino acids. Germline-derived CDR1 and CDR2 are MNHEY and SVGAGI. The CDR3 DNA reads TGTGCCAGCAGTAGTCTAGACTCCTACAATGAGCAGTTCTTC. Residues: CASSSLDSYNEQFF.

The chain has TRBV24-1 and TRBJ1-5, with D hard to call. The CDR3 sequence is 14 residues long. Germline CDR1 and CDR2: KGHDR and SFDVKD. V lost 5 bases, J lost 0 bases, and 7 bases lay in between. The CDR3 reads CATSAGSSNQPQHF. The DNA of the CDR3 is TGTGCCACCAGTGCGGGCTCTAGCAATCAGCCCCAGCATTTT.

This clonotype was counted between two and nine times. This CDR3 reads CASSQQGGGTGELFF. CDR3 nucleotide sequence: TGCGCCAGCAGTCAACAGGGGGGCGGCACCGGGGAGCTGTTTTTT. This chain uses TRBV5-1 with TRBJ2-2; the match to TRBD1 covers 8 bases. CDR3 size: 15 residues. Trimming at V came to 5 bases and at J to 4 bases, leaving 7 bases not matched to a gene. Germline V gene lookup returns CDR1 SGHRS and CDR2 YFSETQ.

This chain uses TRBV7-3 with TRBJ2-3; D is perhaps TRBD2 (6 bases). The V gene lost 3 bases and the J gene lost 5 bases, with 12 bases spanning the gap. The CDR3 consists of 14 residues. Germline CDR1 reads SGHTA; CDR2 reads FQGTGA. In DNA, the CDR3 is TGTGCCAGCAGCTTGGCAGGGAGGCGAGATACGCAGTATTTT. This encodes CASSLAGRRDTQYF.

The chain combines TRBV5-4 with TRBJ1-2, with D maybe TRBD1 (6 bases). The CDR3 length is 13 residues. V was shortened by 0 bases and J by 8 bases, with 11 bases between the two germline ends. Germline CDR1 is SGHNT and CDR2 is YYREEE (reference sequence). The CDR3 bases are TGTGCCAGCAGCTTGGAGGGGGAATTCGGCTACACCTTC. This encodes CASSLEGEFGYTF.

The CDR3 protein is CASSRPAGAKNIQYF. CDR3 bases: TGTGCCAGCAGTAGGCCCGCTGGGGCCAAAAACATTCAGTACTTC. V usage is TRBV28 and J usage is TRBJ2-4, with D unclear. V was clipped by 5 bases and J by 1 base, with 12 bases between them. Germline CDR1 is MDHEN and CDR2 is SYDVKM. The CDR3 is 15 residues long. The full variable domain, with the rest looked up from reference TRBV28 and TRBJ2-4, is DVKVTQSSRYLVKRTGEKVFLECVQDMDHENMFWYRQDPGLGLRLIYFSYDVKMKEKGDIPEGYSVSREKKERFSLILESASTNQTSMYLCASSRPAGAKNIQYFGAGTRLSVL.

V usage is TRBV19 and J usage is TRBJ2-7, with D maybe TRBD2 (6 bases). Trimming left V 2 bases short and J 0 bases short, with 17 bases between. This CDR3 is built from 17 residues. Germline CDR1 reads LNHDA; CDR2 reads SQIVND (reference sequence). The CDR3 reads CASSIIGGGRHSYEQYF. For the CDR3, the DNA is TGTGCCAGTAGTATAATTGGCGGAGGGCGACACTCCTACGAGCAGTACTTC.

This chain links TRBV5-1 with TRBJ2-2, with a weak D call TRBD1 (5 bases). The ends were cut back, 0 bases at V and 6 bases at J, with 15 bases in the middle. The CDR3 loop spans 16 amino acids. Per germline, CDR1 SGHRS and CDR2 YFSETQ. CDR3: CASSLAQGVFPGELFF. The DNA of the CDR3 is TGCGCCAGCAGCTTGGCCCAGGGTGTCTTCCCCGGGGAGCTGTTTTTT.

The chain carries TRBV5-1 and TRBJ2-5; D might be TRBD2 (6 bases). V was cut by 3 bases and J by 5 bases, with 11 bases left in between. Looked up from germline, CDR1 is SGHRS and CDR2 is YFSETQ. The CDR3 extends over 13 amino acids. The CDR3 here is CASSYGGQETQYF. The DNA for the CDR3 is TGCGCCAGCAGCTACGGGGGTCAGGAGACCCAGTACTTC.

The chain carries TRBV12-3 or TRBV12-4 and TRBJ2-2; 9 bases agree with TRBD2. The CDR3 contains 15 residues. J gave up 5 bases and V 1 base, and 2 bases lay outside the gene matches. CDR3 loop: CASSLGTSVTGELFF. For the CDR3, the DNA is TGTGCCAGCAGTTTAGGGACTAGCGTTACCGGGGAGCTGTTTTTT.

The CDR3 coding sequence is TGTGCCAGCAGTGAATTGGGTATTCAACTCTCAAACAATGAGCAGTTCTTC. Protein: CASSELGIQLSNNEQFF. The V call is TRBV2, the J call TRBJ2-1; no clear D. Deletions cut 2 bases from V and 5 bases from J, with 19 bases between. The CDR3 has 17 residues. CDR1 is SNHLY, CDR2 FYNNEI, per germline.